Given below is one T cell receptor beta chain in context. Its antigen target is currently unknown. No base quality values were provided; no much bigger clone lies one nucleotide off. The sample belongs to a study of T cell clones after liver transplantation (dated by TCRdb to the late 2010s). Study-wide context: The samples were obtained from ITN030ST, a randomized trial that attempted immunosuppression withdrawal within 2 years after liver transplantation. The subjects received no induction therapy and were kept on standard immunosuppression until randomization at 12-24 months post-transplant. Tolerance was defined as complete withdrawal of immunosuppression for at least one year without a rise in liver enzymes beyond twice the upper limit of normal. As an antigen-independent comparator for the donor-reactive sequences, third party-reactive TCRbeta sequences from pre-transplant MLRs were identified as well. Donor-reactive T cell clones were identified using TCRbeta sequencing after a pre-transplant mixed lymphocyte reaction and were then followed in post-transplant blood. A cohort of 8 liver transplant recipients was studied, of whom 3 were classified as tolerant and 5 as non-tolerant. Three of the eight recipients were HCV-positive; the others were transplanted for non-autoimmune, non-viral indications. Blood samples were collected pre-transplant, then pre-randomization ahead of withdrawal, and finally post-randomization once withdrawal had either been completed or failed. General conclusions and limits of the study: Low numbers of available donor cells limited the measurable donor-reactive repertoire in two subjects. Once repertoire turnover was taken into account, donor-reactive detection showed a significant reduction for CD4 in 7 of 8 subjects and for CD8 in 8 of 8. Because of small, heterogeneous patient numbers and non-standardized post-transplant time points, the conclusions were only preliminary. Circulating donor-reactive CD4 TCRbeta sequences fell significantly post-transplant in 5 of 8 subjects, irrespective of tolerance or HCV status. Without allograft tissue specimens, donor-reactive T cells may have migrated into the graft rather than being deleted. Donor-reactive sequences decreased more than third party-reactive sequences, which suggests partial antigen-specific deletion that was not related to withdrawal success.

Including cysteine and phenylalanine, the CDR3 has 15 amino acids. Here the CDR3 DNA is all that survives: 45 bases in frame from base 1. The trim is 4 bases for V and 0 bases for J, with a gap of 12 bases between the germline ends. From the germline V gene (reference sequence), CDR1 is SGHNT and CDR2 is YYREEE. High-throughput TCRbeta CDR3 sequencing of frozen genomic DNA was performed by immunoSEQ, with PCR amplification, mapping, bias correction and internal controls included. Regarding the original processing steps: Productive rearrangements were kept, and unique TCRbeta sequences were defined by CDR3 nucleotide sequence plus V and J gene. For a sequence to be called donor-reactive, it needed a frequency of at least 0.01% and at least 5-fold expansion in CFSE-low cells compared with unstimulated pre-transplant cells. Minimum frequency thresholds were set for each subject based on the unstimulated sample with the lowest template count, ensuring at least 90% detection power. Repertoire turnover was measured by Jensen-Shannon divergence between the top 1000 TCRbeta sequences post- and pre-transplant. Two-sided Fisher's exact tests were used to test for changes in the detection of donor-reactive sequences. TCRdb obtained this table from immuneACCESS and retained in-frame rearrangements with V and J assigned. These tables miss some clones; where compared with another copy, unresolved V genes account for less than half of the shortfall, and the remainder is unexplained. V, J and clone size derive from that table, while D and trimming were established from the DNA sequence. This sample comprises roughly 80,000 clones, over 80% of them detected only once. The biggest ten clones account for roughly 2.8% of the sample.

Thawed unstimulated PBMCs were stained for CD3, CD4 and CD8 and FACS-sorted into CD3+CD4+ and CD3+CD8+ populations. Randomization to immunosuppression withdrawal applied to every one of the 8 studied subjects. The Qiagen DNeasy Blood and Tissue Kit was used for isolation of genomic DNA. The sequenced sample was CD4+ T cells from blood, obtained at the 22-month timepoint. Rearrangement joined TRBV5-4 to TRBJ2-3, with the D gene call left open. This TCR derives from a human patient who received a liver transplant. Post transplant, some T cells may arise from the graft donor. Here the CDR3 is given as CASSEVGRSTDTQYF. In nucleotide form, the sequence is TGTGCCAGCAGCGAGGTGGGCCGTAGCACAGATACGCAGTATTTT.